The source of this T cell receptor (beta chain) is a study of regulatory T cells in long-lasting Graves disease (dated by TCRdb to the early 2020s). Background on the whole study: In the newly diagnosed Graves' disease group, patients had been taking antithyroid drugs for less than 3 months. Peripheral blood TCR sequencing and RNA sequencing compared persistent Graves' disease patients with newly diagnosed Graves' disease patients. The study was conducted in China and was registered as a clinical trial. A total of around 35 samples underwent TCR sequencing, from some 13 patients with persistent Graves' disease and approximately 20 patients with newly diagnosed Graves' disease.

The library was built by means of multiplex PCR. Sequencing took place on an Illumina HiSeq 4000. To build TCR beta libraries, CDR3 regions were amplified by Arm-PCR using iRepertoire HTBI primers. Before sequencing, the PCR products underwent gel purification. Regarding the original processing steps: Gene usage analysis of CDR3 amino acid clonotypes relied on the approximately 62 TRBV and 13 to 15 TRBJ segments identified across samples. COPE and FqMerger were used to merge filtered high-quality paired reads into contigs. BLAST was used to align contigs to the IMGT TRBV, TRBD and TRBJ reference genes, and CDR3 was defined following IMGT. Highly expanded clones were defined as clonotypes with a frequency above 0.1%. Shannon entropy was used to measure repertoire diversity, and the Gini coefficient was used to measure V-J evenness. A clonotype found in more than one individual was treated as public. TCRdb ran its own pipeline on the public reads, namely fastp trimming at Q25 and MiXCR clone calling, and kept in-frame beta chains. Records with the same CDR3 protein are collapsed into one entry carrying the most frequent genes and DNA. The V and J calls follow TCRdb's processing rather than the paper's. Across this sample there are about 220,000 distinct CDR3 sequences, with around a fifth seen only once. The top ten clonotypes cover 10% to 15% of the sample.

General study outcomes and caveats: The small sample size was acknowledged by the authors as a limitation that may reduce accuracy. Persistent patients shared more public clonotypes among themselves (around 3,000) than newly diagnosed patients did (over 900). Lower TCR Shannon entropy and fewer highly expanded clones were observed in persistent Graves' disease patients than in newly diagnosed patients, which suggested clonal expansion. Sequencing and analysis were restricted to the TCR beta chain. Only peripheral blood was studied, because thyroid tissue, the primary lesion, was inaccessible. Preferential use of TRBV28, TRBJ1-2 and TRBJ2-5 was observed in persistent disease, whereas TRBV20-1 and TRBJ2-1 were favored in newly diagnosed disease.

Reading from cysteine to phenylalanine, the CDR3 counts 15 amino acids. The retained sequence is limited to the CDR3, 45 bases, with the frame set at the first base. CDR1 and CDR2, looked up from the germline V gene, are SGDLS and YYNGEE. This clonotype was seen only a few times. The antigen it binds to is not known. Compared with germline, one end of the junction differs, possibly owing to a read error. In light of the paper, this sample's time point label describes: newly diagnosed GD, antithyroid drugs for less than 3 months. For both TCR sequencing and RNA sequencing, RNA was extracted from PBMCs using TRIzol. Graves' disease was diagnosed according to American Thyroid Association guidelines. The patients came from an endocrinology department in Xi'an, China. Each patient gave about 10 milliliters of peripheral blood, collected in an EDTA anticoagulant tube. Ficoll Paque Plus density gradient separation was used to isolate PBMCs, and no further T cell sorting was done. An Agilent 2100 Bioanalyzer and agarose gel were used to check RNA quality, while a NanoDrop 2000 measured RNA concentration.

These data are also associated with another study on T cells in Graves' hyperthyroidism and ophthalmopathy. The second source states: A patient counted as having stable Graves' hyperthyroidism if no progression to ophthalmopathy occurred over 18 months of follow-up. The hyperthyroidism patients were between 18 and 65 years old and newly diagnosed, with a disease duration of less than 2 months. The study excluded patients with uncontrolled infections, other autoimmune diseases, pregnancy or lactation. Diagnoses relied on clinical symptoms, serum thyroxine and TRAb, thyroid ultrasound and orbital computed tomography. The TCR CDR3 was subjected to a first round of RT-PCR using the HTBI primer set and the Qiagen OneStep RT-PCR kit. Most expanded thyroid clonotypes (frequency above 0.001) were also found in blood, which suggests that blood repertoires may mirror thyroid immune responses. Ophthalmopathy was separated from stable hyperthyroidism by a 13 V-J signature model, with just over 85% sensitivity and about 81% specificity obtained in cross-validation and 80%/75% obtained in testing. In validation, progression to ophthalmopathy was predicted by the model with nearly 71% sensitivity and 72.22% specificity, a median of about 6.8 months before onset. To identify TCR V-J signatures that set the groups apart, the researchers used a discovery cohort of more than 95 patients, made up of roughly 45 with Graves' ophthalmopathy and about 59 with stable Graves' hyperthyroidism. Prospective prediction of ophthalmopathy was tested in an independent validation cohort of about 19 hyperthyroidism patients and 17 patients who later progressed to ophthalmopathy. For training and testing, the 100 or so patients in the discovery cohort were randomly divided in a 7:3 ratio. Thyroid tissue and blood T-cell repertoires from about 6 Graves' hyperthyroidism patients were also compared in the study. Once sampling was done, hyperthyroidism patients were given methimazole at a starting dose of 30 mg daily, whereas ophthalmopathy patients were given high-dose intravenous methylprednisolone. A second multiplex PCR round built the libraries, followed by size selection and purification. Paired-end sequencing of the libraries was performed with 100 bp reads on an Illumina HiSeq2000. SOAPnuke was used to process the raw data, throwing out any read that contained adapters or uncalled bases, had a mean Phred below 15, or lacked an exact constant-primer or identifier match. High-quality paired reads were merged with COPE v1.2.5, and unique nucleotide sequences were defined as clonotypes. MiTCR v1.1 was used to align clonotypes to the IMGT TRBV, TRBD and TRBJ reference segments. Only V-J combinations with frequency above 0.0001, covering about 99% of repertoires, were analysed. The TCS score was defined as F50 (clonal expansion) divided by E x V (chaos), with BLOSUM62-based TCRdist calculated between CDR3 peptides within each V-J. Welch's t-statistics and random forest reduced approximately 520 V-J features to 13, which were used in a naive Bayes classifier (R e1071). No statistical method was used to fix the sample size in advance, and group allocation was not hidden from the investigators. The paper reports TCR Vbeta CDR3 sequencing of 140 or so peripheral blood samples: fewer than 50 ophthalmopathy, some 80 hyperthyroidism and around 17 progressor patients.

The chain is made from TRBV9 and TRBJ2-4; the central 7 bases match TRBD1. The TCR sequence derives from a woman aged 25-40 years with Graves disease. Donor details come from another sample of the same person, matched by shared clones. The starting material was peripheral blood mononuclear cells (PBMCs), obtained at new diagnosis, from a patient treated with antithyroid drugs. The CDR3 protein: CASSVGGTAQNIQYF. The nucleotide sequence is TGTGCCAGCAGCGTAGGAGGGACAGCCCAAAACATTCAGTACTTC.